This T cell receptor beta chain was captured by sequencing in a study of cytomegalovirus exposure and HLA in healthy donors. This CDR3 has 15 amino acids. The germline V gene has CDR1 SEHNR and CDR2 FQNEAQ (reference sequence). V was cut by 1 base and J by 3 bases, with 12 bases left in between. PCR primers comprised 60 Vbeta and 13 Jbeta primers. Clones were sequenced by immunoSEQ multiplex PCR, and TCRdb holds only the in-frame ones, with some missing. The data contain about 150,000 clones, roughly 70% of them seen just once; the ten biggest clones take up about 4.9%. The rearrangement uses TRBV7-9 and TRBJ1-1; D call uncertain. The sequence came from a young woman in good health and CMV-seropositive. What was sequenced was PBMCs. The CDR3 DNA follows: TGTGCCAGCAGCTTAGGATGGGGAGAGGACACTGAAGCTTTCTTT. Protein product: CASSLGWGEDTEAFF.